The 30 T cell receptor beta chains in this list originate from one sample, sequenced in a study of CD8+ T cells in alopecia areata. RNA was extracted and reverse transcribed into cDNA as the sequencing template. Sequencing was performed with immunoSEQ multiplex PCR; in TCRdb, only in-frame clones are kept and a portion is missing. The table lists about 190,000 clones, 45% to 65% of them singletons, with 0.65% to 0.7% in the top ten. The treatment here: oral pan-JAK inhibitor, 5-10 mg twice daily. This specimen consisted of CD4+ T cells sorted from blood, obtained at week 4, from a patient treated with tofacitinib. The source of these receptors is a human donor with alopecia areata.

This clone is a singleton in its sample. This rearrangement joins TRBV6-1 to TRBJ1-5; 7 bases are a match to TRBD1. J gave up 2 bases and V 0 bases, and 1 base lay outside the gene matches. CDR1 and CDR2 (germline): MNHNS, SASEGT. This CDR3 has 15 amino acids. CDR3 region: CASSEATGGNQPQHF. Here the CDR3 DNA reads TGTGCCAGCAGTGAAGCAACAGGGGGCAATCAGCCCCAGCATTTT.

The rearrangement joins TRBV7-9 to TRBJ1-3; no clear D gene. CDR3 length: 13 amino acids. Germline V gene sequence: CDR1 SEHNR, CDR2 FQNEAQ (reference sequence). The V end lost 9 bases, the J end lost 0 bases, and 9 bases lay between the germline ends. CDR3: CARGGDSGNTIYF. In DNA form, the CDR3 reads TGTGCCAGGGGCGGTGACTCTGGAAACACCATATATTTT.

The J gene is TRBJ2-7, the V gene TRBV11-2; TRBD2 matches at 11 bases. This CDR3 has 14 amino acids. Germline assignment: CDR1 SGHAT and CDR2 FQNNGV. J lost 3 bases, V lost 2 bases, and 0 bases had no gene match. As DNA, the CDR3 is TGTGCCAGCAGCTTAACTAGCGGGGGCTACGAGCAGTACTTC. It yields the protein CASSLTSGGYEQYF.

The rearrangement links TRBV27 to TRBJ2-7, with 7 nucleotides matching TRBD2. The CDR3 loop spans 16 amino acids. Germline V gives CDR1 MNHEY, CDR2 SMNVEV (reference sequence). The V gene end was trimmed by 8 bases and the J gene end by 2 bases; junction bases not matched to a gene: 15. CDR3 sequence (DNA): TGTGCCAGCCTCCGGCCCCCCCAGCGGGATACCTACGAGCAGTACTTC. It codes for CASLRPPQRDTYEQYF.

The chain carries TRBV25-1 and TRBJ2-3, with 10 bases lining up with TRBD2. After removal of 5 bases from V and 5 bases from J, the junction contained 7 bases not matched to a gene. The germline V gene has CDR1 MGHDK and CDR2 SYGVNS. CDR3 length equals 15 residues. The CDR3 sequence: CASSLAGGAGDTQYF. CDR3 in DNA: TGTGCCAGCAGTTTAGCGGGAGGTGCCGGAGATACGCAGTATTTT.

The rearrangement joins TRBV18 to TRBJ2-4, with a tentative D call TRBD2 (5 bases). Trimming shortened V by 6 bases and J by 0 bases, and 12 bases separated the two germline ends. The CDR3 spans 15 residues. CDR1 and CDR2 from the germline V gene are KGHSH and LQKENI. Here the CDR3 reads CASSRTELAKNIQYF. DNA of the CDR3: TGTGCCAGCTCGCGGACTGAACTAGCCAAAAACATTCAGTACTTC. The variable domain in full, with the rest retrieved from reference TRBV18 and TRBJ2-4, is NAGVMQNPRHLVRRRGQEARLRCSPMKGHSHVYWYRQLPEEGLKFMVYLQKENIIDESGMPKERFSAEFPKEGPSILRIQQVVRGDSAAYFCASSRTELAKNIQYFGAGTRLSVL.

The chain carries TRBV6-5 and TRBJ2-7; 8 nucleotides match TRBD1. The CDR3 is 14 amino acids. V shed 4 bases and J 2 bases; nucleotides not matched to a gene: 4. Germline V CDR1 and CDR2: MNHEY, SVGAGI. DNA of the CDR3: TGTGCCAGCAGTTCCGGGACAGGTCCCTACGAGCAGTACTTC. Translation gives CASSSGTGPYEQYF.

J is TRBJ1-1 and V is TRBV4-2; D gene ambiguous. V was clipped by 0 bases and J by 1 base, with 3 bases between them. The V gene's germline CDR1 is LGHNA and CDR2 YNFKEQ. The CDR3 contains 13 residues. The CDR3 coding sequence is TGTGCCAGCAGCCAAGAGTGGAACACTGAAGCTTTCTTT. This sequence encodes CASSQEWNTEAFF.

V gene TRBV9 combines with J gene TRBJ2-5, with D unclear. V lost 1 base to trimming and J lost 5 bases, with 15 bases between them. This CDR3 has 15 amino acids. The V gene's germline CDR1 is SGDLS and CDR2 YYNGEE. The CDR3 protein is CASSVRSTLGETQYF. The CDR3 DNA reads as TGTGCCAGCAGCGTAAGGAGCACCCTCGGGGAGACCCAGTACTTC.

The V gene is TRBV18, the J gene TRBJ2-5; D remains unclear. V shed 2 bases and J shed 4 bases, with 11 bases lying between them. The CDR3 consists of 14 residues. The germline gives CDR1 KGHSH, CDR2 LQKENI. The CDR3 DNA reads TGTGCCAGCTCACCATTTCTGTCGGGAGAGACCCAGTACTTC. Its translation: CASSPFLSGETQYF. Combining the CDR3 with reference TRBV18 and TRBJ2-5 gives the whole variable domain NAGVMQNPRHLVRRRGQEARLRCSPMKGHSHVYWYRQLPEEGLKFMVYLQKENIIDESGMPKERFSAEFPKEGPSILRIQQVVRGDSAAYFCASSPFLSGETQYFGPGTRLLVL.

As concerns this clone: The DNA is omitted, as the CDR3 cannot be located on it reliably, and the CDR3 follows TCRdb's listing. This chain connects TRBV25-1 to TRBJ2-7; the DNA was not used to check the table's D call, TRBD1. The germline V gene encodes CDR1 MGHDK and CDR2 SYGVNS. The CDR3 is 16 amino acids in total, end residues counted. The CDR3 loop reads CASSEWGTGTPSGMYF.

The rearrangement uses TRBV7-2 and TRBJ2-4; 10 bases are a match to TRBD2. V lost 5 bases and J lost 0; bases outside the gene matches: 4. CDR1 is SGHTA and CDR2 is FQGNSA in the germline V gene. The CDR3 consists of 16 residues. The CDR3 region has the DNA TGTGCCAGCAGCCCGAGCGGGAGGGTAGCCAAAAACATTCAGTACTTC. Translation gives CASSPSGRVAKNIQYF.

This chain joins TRBV15 and TRBJ2-4, with D possibly TRBD1 on 6 matching bases. The germline V gene encodes CDR1 LNHNV and CDR2 YYDKDF (reference sequence). Trimming removed 3 bases at V and 10 bases at J, with 19 bases between. The CDR3 is made up of 15 amino acids. The chain's CDR3 is CATSREMRTDSIQYF. The CDR3 bases are TGTGCCACCAGCAGGGAGATGAGGACAGACTCAATTCAGTACTTC. Using reference TRBV15 and TRBJ2-4 for the parts outside the CDR3, the full variable domain is DAMVIQNPRYQVTQFGKPVTLSCSQTLNHNVMYWYQQKSSQAPKLLFHYYDKDFNNEADTPDNFQSRRPNTSFCFLDIRSPGLGDTAMYLCATSREMRTDSIQYFGAGTRLSVL.

A few counts support this clone. V usage is TRBV29-1 and J usage is TRBJ2-3, with a weak D call TRBD2 (6 bases). The CDR3 extends over 13 amino acids. Deletions cut 4 bases from V and 4 bases from J, with 12 bases between. The germline V gene has CDR1 SQVTM and CDR2 ANQGSEA. In DNA, the CDR3 is TGCAGCGTTGGGAGGAGGGAGGCAGATACGCAGTATTTT. It codes for CSVGRREADTQYF.

This clone was seen only once. Here the CDR3 DNA reads TGTGCCAGCAGCTTAATCAGGGTAGTTCAGCCCCAGCATTTT. Its protein is CASSLIRVVQPQHF. The rearrangement links TRBV7-2 to TRBJ1-5, with D possibly being TRBD1 (5 bases). The V end was cut by 2 bases, the J end by 6 bases, with 11 bases between. Germline V gene sequence: CDR1 SGHTA, CDR2 FQGNSA. The CDR3 spans 14 residues.

Note on this clone: The identical CDR3 is also encoded by other nucleotide sequences in the sample. V and J are TRBV29-1 and TRBJ2-7, with TRBD1 identical over 7 bases. Trimming took 4 bases from V and 6 from J; bases not matched to a gene: 3. Germline V lookup: CDR1 SQVTM, CDR2 ANQGSEA. The CDR3 has 11 residues. The CDR3 sequence: CSVGTGGEQYF. The CDR3 DNA reads as TGCAGCGTTGGGACAGGTGGCGAGCAGTACTTC.

V usage is TRBV4-3 and J usage is TRBJ2-2; D is perhaps TRBD2 (6 bases). V was clipped by 3 bases and J by 4 bases, with 9 bases between them. This CDR3 has 14 amino acids. From germline, CDR1 is LGHNA and CDR2 YSLEER. The CDR3 DNA is TGCGCCAGCAGCCAGGCGGGAATCACCGGGGAGCTGTTTTTT. Translated: CASSQAGITGELFF.

The rearrangement links TRBV6-5 to TRBJ2-7; no definite D call. The CDR3 spans 11 residues. Trimming cost V 5 bases and J 2 bases, with 4 bases left between them. Per the germline V gene, CDR1 is MNHEY and CDR2 is SVGAGI. This chain's CDR3 is CASSRTYEQYF. The DNA for the CDR3 is TGTGCCAGCAGTCGGACCTACGAGCAGTACTTC.

The DNA for the CDR3 is TGTGCCAGCAGCCCCGAGCTGGAGCAGTTCTTC. It translates to CASSPELEQFF. This rearrangement joins TRBV11-2 to TRBJ2-1; D call uncertain. The CDR3 sequence is 11 residues long. Trimming took off 5 bases at V and 10 bases at J, with 9 bases between the two ends. The germline gives CDR1 SGHAT, CDR2 FQNNGV.

This chain connects TRBV18 to TRBJ2-5, with TRBD2 as a possible D gene (6 bases). The V end was cut by 2 bases, the J end by 4 bases, with 14 bases between. CDR3 size: 15 residues. Germline-derived CDR1 and CDR2 are KGHSH and LQKENI. The CDR3 region has the DNA TGTGCCAGCTCACCAGGGACGGGGGAGAGAGAGACCCAGTACTTC. Translated, it gives CASSPGTGERETQYF.

This clone was counted between two and nine times. The chain couples TRBV5-4 to TRBJ2-3; the D gene could be TRBD1 or TRBD2 (5 bases each). This CDR3 region has 16 residues. Per germline, CDR1 SGHNT and CDR2 YYREEE (reference sequence). V gave up 5 bases and J gave up 6 bases, with 22 bases separating them. The CDR3 DNA reads TGTGCCAGCAGTTCATATCGTACGCGAGGGGCGGATACGCAGTATTTT. This translates into CASSSYRTRGADTQYF.

The J gene is TRBJ2-2, the V gene TRBV5-6; D may be TRBD1 (6 bases). Deletions cut 2 bases from V and 5 bases from J, with 22 bases between. Looked up from germline, CDR1 is SGHDT and CDR2 is YYEEEE. CDR3 length: 18 amino acids. The CDR3: CASSFHKGRQALTGELFF. CDR3 bases: TGTGCCAGCAGCTTCCACAAAGGAAGACAGGCCCTGACCGGGGAGCTGTTTTTT.

The V gene is TRBV2, the J gene TRBJ2-3; 7 bases map to TRBD1. CDR1 and CDR2 from the germline V gene are SNHLY and FYNNEI. The V and J ends lost 6 bases and 0 bases, in that order; junction bases with no gene match: 9. This CDR3 is built from 16 residues. DNA for the CDR3: TGTGCCAGCAGCCGAAGTCGGGACAGCAGCACAGATACGCAGTATTTT. Protein: CASSRSRDSSTDTQYF.

This chain links TRBV2 with TRBJ2-5; D call uncertain. V was pared by 5 bases and J by 4 bases, with 11 bases between. This CDR3 contains 13 residues. Germline-derived CDR1 and CDR2 are SNHLY and FYNNEI. The CDR3 DNA follows: TGTGCCAGCAGTTCTGGACCAGGAGAGACCCAGTACTTC. Its protein product is CASSSGPGETQYF.

The chain recombines TRBV29-1 with TRBJ2-5; 9 bases map to TRBD2. With V trimmed by 7 bases and J by 2 bases, 8 bases remained unmatched. The CDR3 covers 14 residues. The germline V gene has CDR1 SQVTM and CDR2 ANQGSEA. CDR3 loop: CSGHSGSFQETQYF. The CDR3, as DNA: TGCAGCGGGCATAGCGGGAGTTTTCAAGAGACCCAGTACTTC.

The sample holds a few counts of this clone. V usage is TRBV29-1 and J usage is TRBJ2-5, with D possibly matching TRBD2 (5 bases). The DNA end lines up better with TRBJ2-7; the J call may be wrong. Germline V lookup: CDR1 SQVTM, CDR2 ANQGSEA. The length of the CDR3 is 14 residues. CDR3 protein: CSVLWRGSGYEQYF. In DNA, the CDR3 is TGCAGCGTTTTGTGGCGTGGGAGCGGTTACGAGCAGTACTTC.

This clone showed up many times. The chain couples TRBV7-8 to TRBJ1-1; D is uncertain. Germline V gene data show CDR1 as SGHVS and CDR2 as FQNEAQ. V gave up 1 base and J gave up 1 base, with 4 bases separating them. This CDR3 is 13 amino acids long. The DNA for the CDR3 is TGTGCCAGCAGCTTAGGGTGGAACACTGAAGCTTTCTTT. Residues: CASSLGWNTEAFF.

The chain has TRBV7-3 and TRBJ2-3; D not certain. Trimming left V 2 bases short and J 2 bases short, with 8 bases between. Per the germline V gene, CDR1 is SGHTA and CDR2 is FQGTGA. The CDR3 has 14 residues. CDR3 sequence (DNA): TGTGCCAGCAGCTTACTCCAGGACACAGATACGCAGTATTTT. The encoded protein is CASSLLQDTDTQYF. The full variable domain, with the rest looked up from reference TRBV7-3 and TRBJ2-3, is GAGVSQTPSNKVTEKGKYVELRCDPISGHTALYWYRQSLGQGPEFLIYFQGTGAADDSGLPNDRFFAVRPEGSVSTLKIQRTERGDSAVYLCASSLLQDTDTQYFGPGTRLTVL.

The V gene is TRBV7-2, the J gene TRBJ1-2; 7 bases line up with TRBD1. In germline, CDR1 is SGHTA, CDR2 FQGNSA. The V gene end was trimmed by 0 bases and the J gene end by 0 bases; junction bases not matched to a gene: 1. This CDR3 is built from 15 residues. This chain's CDR3 is CASSLAGTANYGYTF. In nucleotides, the CDR3 is TGTGCCAGCAGCTTAGCCGGGACAGCTAACTATGGCTACACCTTC.

V is TRBV29-1 and J is TRBJ2-3; 7 bases match TRBD2. This CDR3 contains 16 residues. The V segment lost 4 bases and the J segment 4 bases; nucleotides outside the gene matches: 14. Germline CDR1 is SQVTM and CDR2 is ANQGSEA. The CDR3: CSVARGGGGSADTQYF. The CDR3, as DNA: TGCAGCGTTGCCCGAGGCGGGGGAGGGAGCGCAGATACGCAGTATTTT.